The source of this TCR beta chain is a study of PD-1 blockade in classical Hodgkin lymphoma. Study-wide results and limits: Relapsed/refractory patients reportedly had the lowest baseline TCR diversity, below newly diagnosed patients, who were below healthy donors.

Described time point: cycle 4 day 1 (C4D1), after about 6 weeks of nivolumab. Brentuximab vedotin exposure varied among the patients, all of whom had relapsed after autologous stem cell transplantation. Using magnetic negative selection, the CD4+ T cells were separated out of thawed PBMCs. On this clone itself: What it binds is not known.

There are 13 residues in the CDR3. Germline CDR1 MNHEY, CDR2 SVGAGI. The V end lost 2 bases, the J end lost 7 bases, and 11 bases lay between the germline ends. TCRdb's copy holds only in-frame clones and misses some; the assay was immunoSEQ multiplex PCR. The sample holds 25,000 to 35,000 clones; 84% are singletons and the top ten take 0.65% to 0.95%. Specimen: CD4+ T cells from blood, collected before the fourth cycle of nivolumab. The TCR originated in a human donor with classical Hodgkin lymphoma. V is TRBV6-5 and J is TRBJ1-1, with TRBD1 as a possible D gene (5 bases). This CDR3 is CASSYKGLGEAFF. CDR3 sequence (DNA): TGTGCCAGCAGTTACAAGGGGCTTGGTGAAGCTTTCTTT.